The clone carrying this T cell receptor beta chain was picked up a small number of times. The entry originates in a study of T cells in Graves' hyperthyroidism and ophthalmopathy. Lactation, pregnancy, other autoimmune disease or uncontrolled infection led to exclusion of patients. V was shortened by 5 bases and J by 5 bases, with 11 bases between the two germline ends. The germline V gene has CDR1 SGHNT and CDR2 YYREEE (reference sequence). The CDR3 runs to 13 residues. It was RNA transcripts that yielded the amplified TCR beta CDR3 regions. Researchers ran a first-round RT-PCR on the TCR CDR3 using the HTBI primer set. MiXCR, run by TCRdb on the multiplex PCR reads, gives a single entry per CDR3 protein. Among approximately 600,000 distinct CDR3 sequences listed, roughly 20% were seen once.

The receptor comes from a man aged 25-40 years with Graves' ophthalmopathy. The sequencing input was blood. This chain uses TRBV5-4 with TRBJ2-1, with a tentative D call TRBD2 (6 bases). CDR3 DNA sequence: TGTGCCAGCAGATCAGCGGGCCACAATGAGCAGTTCTTC. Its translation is CASRSAGHNEQFF.